A selection of T cell receptor beta chains follows, all from one sample in a study of control samples from healthy donors and cancer patients. The data were produced by immunoSEQ multiplex PCR, yet TCRdb's version contains in-frame clones alone and is incomplete. The sample lists a few hundred thousand clones, about nine tenths seen once, with over 5.5% in the top ten. The sequencing sample was made of PBMCs. The receptors come from a man in his forties with head and neck cancer. The CDR3 runs from the conserved cysteine through the conserved F or W. D genes are given only for firm matches. Part of the rows lack a size; the others show once, few, many or a class for expanded clones.

clone_size j_call cdr3_length d_call v_call cdr3_nt cdr3_aa
NA TRBJ2-6 16 NA TRBV28 TGTGCCAGCAGTCCTACAGGGCCGGCCGGGGCCAACGTCCTGACTTTC CASSPTGPAGANVLTF
NA TRBJ2-2 16 TRBD1 TRBV12-5 TGTGCTAGTGGTTTGGTGGCAGGGGGCGAACACCGGGGAGCTGTTTTT CASGLVAGGEHRGAVF
few TRBJ2-5 13 NA TRBV2 TGTGCCAGCCGCAGGGGGGTGGGGGAGACCCAGTACTTC CASRRGVGETQYF
NA TRBJ2-5 13 NA TRBV9 TGTGCCAGCAGCCTGAGGTGGGGAGAGACCCAGTACTTC CASSLRWGETQYF
once TRBJ2-7 11 NA TRBV4-1 TGCGCCAGCAGCCAAGACTTCGAGCAGTACTTC CASSQDFEQYF
NA TRBJ1-5 13 NA TRBV19 TGTGCCAGTAGTTGGGCAGGCAATCAGCCCCAGCATTTT CASSWAGNQPQHF
NA TRBJ2-3 18 NA TRBV7-3 TGTGCCAGCAGCTTGGGGTATAGGGGTCTCAGCGGCGCAGATACGCAGTATTTT CASSLGYRGLSGADTQYF
NA TRBJ1-4 13 NA TRBV10-1 TGCGCCAGCAGCCGGGCTTTGGGGGAAAAACTGTTTTTT CASSRALGEKLFF
NA TRBJ2-1 11 NA TRBV30 TGTGCCTGGAGTCTTAGGAGTATAGGGTTCTTC CAWSLRSIGFF
once TRBJ2-1 17 TRBD2 TRBV7-8 TGTGCCAGCAGCTTAGCACTAGGACTAGTTGGCGACAATGAGCAGTTCTTC CASSLALGLVGDNEQFF
NA TRBJ1-4 15 TRBD1 TRBV5-1 TGCGCCAGCAGCTTGGGGGACAGTGGGAATGAAAAACTGTTTTTT CASSLGDSGNEKLFF
NA TRBJ1-2 14 NA TRBV5-1 TGCGCCAGCAGCTTGAATACCGGGGACGGTGGCTACACCTTC CASSLNTGDGGYTF
NA TRBJ1-1 9 NA TRBV28 TGTGCCAGCACCACTGAAGCTTTCTTT CASTTEAFF
NA TRBJ1-6 13 NA TRBV15 TGTGCCACTTCGGGCGACTATAATTCACCCCTCCACTTT CATSGDYNSPLHF
NA TRBJ2-6 16 NA TRBV18 TGTGCCAGCTCGACTGCAAGCAGCTCTGGGGCCAACGTCCTGACTTTC CASSTASSSGANVLTF
NA TRBJ2-7 15 NA TRBV4-3 TGCGCCAGCAGCCCGGATCAGGGGGGACGCTACGAGCAGTACTTC CASSPDQGGRYEQYF
once TRBJ2-7 11 NA TRBV2 TGTGCCAGCAGGGGCCGCTACGAGCAGTACTTC CASRGRYEQYF
NA TRBJ1-1 16 TRBD1 TRBV10-2 TGCGCCAGCATGAGGACAGGGGATTCAGGGAACACTGAAGCTTTCTTT CASMRTGDSGNTEAFF
NA TRBJ1-1 11 NA TRBV5-4 TGTGCCAGCTCGGGGAACACTGAAGCTTTCTTT CASSGNTEAFF
NA TRBJ2-7 14 NA TRBV30 TGTGCCTGGGCCCGGAGCTGGAGCTCCTACGAGCAGTACTTC CAWARSWSSYEQYF
medium-sized TRBJ1-1 14 TRBD1 TRBV6-5 TGTGCCAGCAGGTCGACAGGGCTGAACACTGAAGCTTTCTTT CASRSTGLNTEAFF
NA TRBJ2-5 15 TRBD1 TRBV28 TGTGCCAGCAGTAAATTGGGACAGGGGCAAGAGACCCAGTACTTC CASSKLGQGQETQYF
NA TRBJ2-2 15 NA TRBV25-1 TGTGCCAGCAGTAATACAGGGAAGGGAACCGGGGAGCTGTTTTTT CASSNTGKGTGELFF
NA TRBJ2-7 14 TRBD1 TRBV7-2 TGTGCCAGCAGCTTAGGACAGGGCGTAAACGAGCAGTACTTC CASSLGQGVNEQYF
NA TRBJ2-5 17 NA TRBV10-1 TGCGCCAGCAGAAGTGCCCTTTTCTGCAGGGGCGGGGAGACCCAGTACTTC CASRSALFCRGGETQYF
NA TRBJ2-7 14 NA TRBV19 TGTGCCAGTAGTAAGGATTCGGTTGCGTACGAGCAGTACTTC CASSKDSVAYEQYF
NA TRBJ2-7 14 NA TRBV9 TGTGCCAGCAGCGCATCTGGGAACTCCTACGAGCAGTACTTC CASSASGNSYEQYF
NA TRBJ2-6 18 TRBD1 TRBV28 TGTGCCAGCAGGTTATCCGGGACAGGGGTTACTGGGGCCAACGTCCTGACTTTC CASRLSGTGVTGANVLTF
NA TRBJ1-2 13 NA TRBV5-1 TGCGCCAGCAGCCCTGACAGGACCTATGGCTACACCTTC CASSPDRTYGYTF
NA TRBJ2-7 15 TRBD2 TRBV7-8 TGTGCCAGCAGCCGAATAGCGGGAGAGATCCACGAGCAGTACTTC CASSRIAGEIHEQYF